These T cell receptor beta chains were read from a single sample in a study of cytomegalovirus exposure and HLA in healthy donors. Profiling relied on immunoSEQ multiplex PCR, and the TCRdb table lists in-frame clones only, not all of them. The table lists around 180,000 clones, approximately 82% of them singletons, with approximately 2% in the top ten. Sequencing input: PBMCs. The receptors shown here come from a woman between 18 and 30 years old in good health and CMV-seropositive. CDR3s include the opening cysteine and the closing phenylalanine or tryptophan. Each record gives: D gene, J gene, V gene, clone size, CDR3 length, CDR3 DNA, CDR3 protein. A D gene is named only where the DNA matches it firmly. Clone size appears in some rows only: once, few, many, or a class for an expanded clone.

. | TRBJ2-5 | TRBV10-1 | . | 15 | TGCGCCAGCAGTGAGCCACAGGAGATCCAAGAGACCCAGTACTTC | CASSEPQEIQETQYF
. | TRBJ1-1 | TRBV28 | . | 13 | TGTGCCAGCAGTTTACAGGGGAGAAAGGAAGCTTTCTTT | CASSLQGRKEAFF
. | TRBJ2-6 | TRBV11-2 | . | 17 | TGTGCCAGCAGCTTAGGAGGGGGATCTTCTGGGGCCAACGTCCTGACTTTC | CASSLGGGSSGANVLTF
. | TRBJ2-1 | TRBV4-2 | . | 16 | TGTGCCAGCAGCCAAAAATATCCTAGCTCCTACAATGAGCAGTTCTTC | CASSQKYPSSYNEQFF
. | TRBJ2-5 | TRBV5-6 | . | 13 | TGTGCCAGCAGCTTCGGGTACAGGGAGACCCAGTACTTC | CASSFGYRETQYF
. | TRBJ2-7 | TRBV30 | . | 12 | TGTGCCTGGAGTGTAGCAGGTTACGAGCAGTACTTC | CAWSVAGYEQYF
TRBD2 | TRBJ2-5 | TRBV6-1 | . | 14 | TGTGCCAGCAGCTCAACCATAGCGGGGGGGCGCGTGTACTTC | CASSSTIAGGRVYF
. | TRBJ2-5 | TRBV7-9 | . | 14 | TGTGCCAGCAGCTTAACCGAGCTCCAAGAGACCCAGTACTTC | CASSLTELQETQYF
. | TRBJ1-4 | TRBV7-9 | . | 16 | TGTGCCAGCAGCCCCGGGACAATGGACACTAATGAAAAACTGTTTTTT | CASSPGTMDTNEKLFF
. | TRBJ2-5 | TRBV25-1 | once | 13 | TGTGCCAGCAGTGGGGAGAGCCAAGAGACCCAGTACTTC | CASSGESQETQYF
. | TRBJ2-1 | TRBV7-2 | . | 16 | TGTGCCAGCAGCTTAGCCCAGGGTGGGGGGTACAATGAGCAGTTCTTC | CASSLAQGGGYNEQFF
. | TRBJ2-3 | TRBV29-1 | . | 11 | TGCAGCGTTGTCAGTCTAGATACGCAGTATTTT | CSVVSLDTQYF
. | TRBJ1-2 | TRBV5-4 | few | 13 | TGTGCCAGCAGCCGAGACAGTTACTATGGCTACACCTTC | CASSRDSYYGYTF
. | TRBJ1-1 | TRBV30 | . | 13 | TGTGCCTGGAGTGTAGTGGCGAACACTGAAGCTTTCTTT | CAWSVVANTEAFF
. | TRBJ2-5 | TRBV5-6 | once | 15 | TGTGCCAGCAGCTTTGGAGGGGTAGCGGAAGAGACCCAGTACTTC | CASSFGGVAEETQYF
. | TRBJ2-3 | TRBV2 | once | 13 | TGTGCCAGCAGCGGCGGGAACACAGATACGCAGTATTTT | CASSGGNTDTQYF
. | TRBJ1-3 | TRBV19 | once | 15 | TGTGCCAGTAGTCTACCGCGGGTGTCCGGAAACACCATATATTTT | CASSLPRVSGNTIYF
TRBD2 | TRBJ2-1 | TRBV4-3 | few | 16 | TGCGCCAGCAGCCTCACTAGCGGGGGTTCCTACAATGAGCAGTTCTTC | CASSLTSGGSYNEQFF
TRBD2 | TRBJ2-7 | TRBV4-1 | . | 16 | TGCGCCAGCAGCCAGGGGTTAGCGGGGGAGTCCTACGAGCAGTACTTC | CASSQGLAGESYEQYF
. | TRBJ2-2 | TRBV27 | . | 16 | TGTGCCAGCACTCTTCGGGGGGCGGGGGCGCCCGGGGAGCTGTTTTTT | CASTLRGAGAPGELFF
. | TRBJ1-2 | TRBV28 | few | 12 | TGTGCCAGCACGATCAGGGGCTATGGCTACACCTTC | CASTIRGYGYTF
TRBD1 | TRBJ2-3 | TRBV9 | . | 16 | TGTGCCAGCAGCTTGTCAGGGGGCTCTGGCACAGATACGCAGTATTTT | CASSLSGGSGTDTQYF
TRBD1 | TRBJ1-4 | TRBV30 | . | 13 | TGTGCCGGCGCTCGGACAGGAGGTGAAAAACTGTTTTTT | CAGARTGGEKLFF
. | TRBJ2-7 | TRBV2 | . | 15 | TGTGCCAGCAGGGACCAACAGGGGGGAGGGTACGAGCAGTACTTC | CASRDQQGGGYEQYF
. | TRBJ2-7 | TRBV2 | . | 14 | TGTGCCAGCGGGAAGGGGGGGAGCTCCTACGAGCAGTACTTC | CASGKGGSSYEQYF
TRBD1 | TRBJ2-3 | TRBV19 | few | 13 | TGTGCCAGTAGTACACAGGGGGCAGATACGCAGTATTTT | CASSTQGADTQYF
. | TRBJ1-3 | TRBV21-1 | . | 14 | TGTGCCAGCAGCAAAGGGTCAGGCAAGTCCACCATATATTTT | CASSKGSGKSTIYF
. | TRBJ1-2 | TRBV6-5 | . | 16 | TGTGCCAGCAGTTACTCCCTATCGGGGGGAGGATATGGCTACACCTTC | CASSYSLSGGGYGYTF
. | TRBJ1-1 | TRBV5-1 | . | 15 | TGCGCCAGCAGCTTGGCCAGGGGAAGGATAACTGAAGCTTTCTTT | CASSLARGRITEAFF
TRBD1 | TRBJ1-2 | TRBV7-2 | . | 17 | TGTGCCAGCAGCCCTAGAACCGGGACAGGGGGCAACTATGGCTACACCTTC | CASSPRTGTGGNYGYTF
. | TRBJ1-1 | TRBV6-1 | . | 12 | TGTGCCAGCAGTGAAGGGAGCACTGAAGCTTTCTTT | CASSEGSTEAFF
TRBD2 | TRBJ2-3 | TRBV12-5 | . | 18 | TGTGCTAGTGGTTTGGTACGATCGGGGGGAGTGGATACAGATACGCAGTATTTT | CASGLVRSGGVDTDTQYF
. | TRBJ2-3 | TRBV11-2 | . | 12 | TGTGCCAGCAGCTTATTCCTAGATACGCAGTATTTT | CASSLFLDTQYF
. | TRBJ1-6 | TRBV13 | . | 15 | TGTGCCAGCAGCCGTCCCGGGGATTTATTAGAACCCCTCCACTTT | CASSRPGDLLEPLHF
. | TRBJ1-2 | TRBV4-1 | . | 16 | TGCGCCAGCAGCCAAGGTCGGGCTCGCGGGCACTATGGCTACACCTTC | CASSQGRARGHYGYTF
. | TRBJ1-5 | TRBV5-1 | . | 15 | TGCGCCAGCAGCTTGGGGGGCCAGCCAAATCAGCCCCAGCATTTT | CASSLGGQPNQPQHF
. | TRBJ2-5 | TRBV28 | . | 13 | TGTGCCAGCACCAAGGACTATCAAGAGACCCAGTACTTC | CASTKDYQETQYF
TRBD1 | TRBJ2-4 | TRBV13 | . | 14 | TGTGCCAGCAGCCCGACAGGGGGCGGAAACATTCAGTACTTC | CASSPTGGGNIQYF
TRBD1 | TRBJ1-1 | TRBV6-6 | . | 15 | TGTGCCAGCAGTTACTCGAATGTTGACAGGGGGGAAGCTTTCTTT | CASSYSNVDRGEAFF
TRBD2 | TRBJ2-1 | TRBV6-4 | . | 16 | TGTGCCAGCAGTGACTCTAGTCTAGCGGGGGGCAATGAGCAGTTCTTC | CASSDSSLAGGNEQFF
. | TRBJ2-1 | TRBV9 | . | 15 | TGTGCCAGCAGCGTAGGTCGGGGTTCCTACAATGAGCAGTTCTTC | CASSVGRGSYNEQFF
TRBD1 | TRBJ1-5 | TRBV6-6 | . | 16 | TGTGCCAGCACTAATAACAGGGGATGGGGCAATCAGCCCCAGCATTTT | CASTNNRGWGNQPQHF
. | TRBJ1-3 | TRBV5-4 | . | 14 | TGTGCCAGCAGCCCGGGATACTCTGGAAACACCATATATTTT | CASSPGYSGNTIYF
TRBD1 | TRBJ2-1 | TRBV6-4 | . | 12 | TGTGCCAGTAGAAGCCCAGGGGGCGAGCAGTTCTTC | CASRSPGGEQFF
. | TRBJ1-1 | TRBV18 | . | 13 | TGTGCCAGCTCACCCGGGAGGAACACTGAAGCTTTCTTT | CASSPGRNTEAFF
TRBD1 | TRBJ2-5 | TRBV5-4 | once | 17 | TGTGCCAGCAGCGGACCGGAACAGGGGGCTCAGGAAGAGACCCAGTACTTC | CASSGPEQGAQEETQYF
TRBD2 | TRBJ2-2 | TRBV14 | . | 16 | TGTGCCGGAACCTTAGCGGGGGGGCTAGGCACCGGGGAGCTGTTTTTT | CAGTLAGGLGTGELFF
TRBD1 | TRBJ2-1 | TRBV7-2 | . | 18 | TGTGCCAGCAGCTTAAGGTTCGCCAGGGGGAGCTCCTACAATGAGCAGTTCTTC | CASSLRFARGSSYNEQFF
TRBD2 | TRBJ2-3 | TRBV7-9 | once | 15 | TGTGCCAGCGGGAGCGGGGGGGCCTACACAGATACGCAGTATTTT | CASGSGGAYTDTQYF
. | TRBJ2-2 | TRBV21-1 | . | 16 | TGTGCCAGCAGCACCCGGACAGGGGAGGACACCGGGGAGCTGTTTTTT | CASSTRTGEDTGELFF
TRBD2 | TRBJ2-3 | TRBV6-6 | . | 14 | TGTGCCAGCAGCAGAACGGGGGGGGCAGATACGCAGTATTTT | CASSRTGGADTQYF
TRBD2 | TRBJ2-2 | TRBV6-5 | . | 15 | TGTGCCAGCAGTTACGCCGGGGGGGGCCCCGGGGAGCTGTTTTTT | CASSYAGGGPGELFF
TRBD1 | TRBJ1-2 | TRBV5-1 | . | 13 | TGCGCCAGCAGCTTAGGACAGGGAAGGGGCTACACCTTC | CASSLGQGRGYTF